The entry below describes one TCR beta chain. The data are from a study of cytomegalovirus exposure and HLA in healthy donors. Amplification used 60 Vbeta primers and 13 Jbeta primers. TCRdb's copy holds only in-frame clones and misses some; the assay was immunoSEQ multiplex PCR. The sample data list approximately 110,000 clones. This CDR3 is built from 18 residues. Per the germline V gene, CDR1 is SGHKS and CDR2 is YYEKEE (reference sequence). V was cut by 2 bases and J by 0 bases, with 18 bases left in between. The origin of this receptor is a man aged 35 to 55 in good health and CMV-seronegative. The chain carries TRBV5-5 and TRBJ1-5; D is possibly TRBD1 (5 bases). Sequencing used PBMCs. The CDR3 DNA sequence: TGTGCCAGCAGCTTATACGCGACGGGGGGAAATAGCAATCAGCCCCAGCATTTT. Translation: CASSLYATGGNSNQPQHF.